This T cell receptor beta chain emerged from a study of cytomegalovirus exposure and HLA in healthy donors. The PCR made use of 60 Vbeta and 13 Jbeta primers. Sequencing was performed with immunoSEQ multiplex PCR; in TCRdb, only in-frame clones are kept and a portion is missing. The top ten hold 1.2% to 1.5% of the sample, which has over 150,000 clones, roughly 80% seen once. In germline, CDR1 is SGHVS, CDR2 FNYEAQ. The V segment lost 6 bases and the J segment 2 bases; nucleotides outside the gene matches: 10. This CDR3 spans 15 amino acids. The clonotype was recovered from a man aged 18 to 29 in good health and CMV-seronegative. V is TRBV7-6 and J is TRBJ2-7, with TRBD2 identical over 7 bases. Sequencing input: PBMCs. The CDR3 loop reads CASSSSGNQAYEQYF. Here the CDR3 DNA reads TGTGCCAGCAGTTCTAGCGGAAACCAGGCCTACGAGCAGTACTTC.